The clone carrying this T cell receptor (beta chain) was counted at least ten times. The source of the sample is a study of HIV-infected patients and healthy controls. All unsorted peripheral T cells were captured because whole blood was used without fractionation. Around 0.5 ug RNA was reverse transcribed with alpha and beta constant-region primers. Using multiplexing indices, alpha and beta chain libraries were generated apart by chain-specific third strand synthesis. TCRdb reprocessed the 5' RACE reads via MiXCR and lists one record per CDR3 protein. The data contain around 6,000 distinct CDR3 sequences, under 30% of them singletons. V was shortened by 2 bases and J by 0 bases, with 6 bases between the two germline ends. The CDR3 contains 14 residues. The germline CDR1 and CDR2 sequences are SGHTA and FQGNSA.

Here the sequenced sample was blood, taken before antiretroviral therapy. The chain recombines TRBV7-2 with TRBJ2-3; D ambiguous. This receptor was obtained from an adult with HIV infection. CDR3 in amino acids: CASSLLTSTDTQYF. In nucleotides, the CDR3 is TGTGCCAGCAGCTTACTTACTAGCACAGATACGCAGTATTTT.